What follows are 10 T cell receptor beta chains derived from one specimen sequenced in a study of cytomegalovirus exposure and HLA in healthy donors. TCRdb keeps only in-frame clones here, not all; method: immunoSEQ multiplex PCR. The sample has some 310,000 clones, 88% seen once. Sequencing was carried out using PBMCs. Receptor source: a man between 25 and 39 years old in good health and CMV-seronegative.

This clone has just one count. This chain connects TRBV5-6 to TRBJ1-4; D unclear. The CDR3 is 15 residues long. Trimming shortened V by 0 bases and J by 8 bases, and 14 bases separated the two germline ends. Germline values: CDR1 SGHDT, CDR2 YYEEEE. CDR3 in amino acids: CASSLAGAWREKLFF. The DNA of the CDR3 is TGTGCCAGCAGCTTGGCCGGCGCCTGGCGGGAAAAACTGTTTTTT.

This chain uses TRBV18 with TRBJ1-2, with a possible D match to TRBD1 (5 bases). Germline V gene sequence: CDR1 KGHSH, CDR2 LQKENI. Deletions cut 4 bases from V and 5 bases from J, with 14 bases between. The CDR3 sequence is 14 residues long. This CDR3 is CASSLQGRDYGYTF. The CDR3, as DNA: TGTGCCAGCTCACTGCAGGGAAGGGATTATGGCTACACCTTC.

This clone was seen a few times. The J gene is TRBJ1-5, the V gene TRBV16; D might be TRBD1 (5 bases). V gave up 2 bases and J gave up 0 bases, with 11 bases separating them. Germline CDR1 reads KGHSY; CDR2 reads FQNENV. This CDR3 has 16 amino acids. In nucleotides, the CDR3 is TGTGCCAGCAGCCAACGTTTGGACACTAGCAATCAGCCCCAGCATTTT. The encoded protein is CASSQRLDTSNQPQHF. Full variable domain (missing parts from reference TRBV16 and TRBJ1-5): GEEVAQTPKHLVRGEGQKAKLYCAPIKGHSYVFWYQQVLKNEFKFLISFQNENVFDETGMPKERFSAKCLPNSPCSLEIQATKLEDSAVYFCASSQRLDTSNQPQHFGDGTRLSIL.

The chain combines TRBV5-5 with TRBJ1-1, with D possibly TRBD1 on 5 matching bases. V was pared by 6 bases and J by 5 bases, with 17 bases between. Germline V gene sequence: CDR1 SGHKS, CDR2 YYEKEE (reference sequence). The CDR3 consists of 14 residues. CDR3 region: CASTGVGGTTEAFF. CDR3 sequence (DNA): TGTGCCAGCACTGGGGTGGGGGGTACGACTGAAGCTTTCTTT.

The V call is TRBV2, the J call TRBJ2-1, with a possible D match to TRBD2 (5 bases). Trimming shortened V by 1 base and J by 7 bases, and 8 bases separated the two germline ends. CDR1 and CDR2 (germline): SNHLY, FYNNEI. The CDR3 has 13 residues. For the CDR3, the DNA is TGTGCCAGCAGTGAAGGGACTCCTAATGAGCAGTTCTTC. Protein product: CASSEGTPNEQFF.

This chain's CDR3 is CASSEEQKGAEAFF. CDR3 nucleotide sequence: TGTGCCAGCAGTGAAGAACAGAAGGGGGCTGAAGCTTTCTTT. The chain uses TRBV2 and TRBJ1-1, with D possibly being TRBD1 (6 bases). The V gene lost 1 base and the J gene lost 6 bases, with 12 bases spanning the gap. CDR1 and CDR2 from the germline V gene are SNHLY and FYNNEI. The CDR3 extends over 14 amino acids.

The chain combines TRBV11-2 with TRBJ2-7; 9 bases match TRBD1. After removal of 5 bases from V and 7 bases from J, the junction contained 15 bases not matched to a gene. Germline-derived CDR1 and CDR2 are SGHAT and FQNNGV. The CDR3 totals 16 residues. CDR3 bases: TGTGCCAGCAGCAGAAGCTCTGGGACAGGGTCTTTAGAGCAGTACTTC. It translates to CASSRSSGTGSLEQYF.

The genes are TRBV2 and TRBJ1-2; 8 bases are shared with TRBD1. The junction had 10 bases not matched to a gene; V was cut back by 7 bases and J by 6 bases. Germline lookup yields CDR1 SNHLY and CDR2 FYNNEI. The CDR3 has 14 residues. Written as DNA, the CDR3 is TGTGCCAGCAAGCGAGACAGGGGCTACGATGGCTACACCTTC. The encoded protein is CASKRDRGYDGYTF.

The chain carries TRBV6-1 and TRBJ1-2; D remains unclear. The length of the CDR3 is 15 residues. V was shortened by 7 bases and J by 4 bases, with 19 bases between the two germline ends. Germline V lookup: CDR1 MNHNS, CDR2 SASEGT. CDR3 loop: CASKGEGTLGYGYTF. The CDR3 nucleotides are TGTGCCAGCAAAGGAGAGGGAACGTTAGGCTATGGCTACACCTTC.

This chain uses TRBV6-1 with TRBJ2-1, with TRBD2 matching 8 bases. Per the germline V gene, CDR1 is MNHNS and CDR2 is SASEGT. The CDR3 is 16 residues long. V lost 4 bases and J lost 2; bases outside the gene matches: 7. In DNA form, the CDR3 reads TGTGCCAGCAGTGCCGGCCGGGGGGGCACCTACAATGAGCAGTTCTTC. It encodes CASSAGRGGTYNEQFF.